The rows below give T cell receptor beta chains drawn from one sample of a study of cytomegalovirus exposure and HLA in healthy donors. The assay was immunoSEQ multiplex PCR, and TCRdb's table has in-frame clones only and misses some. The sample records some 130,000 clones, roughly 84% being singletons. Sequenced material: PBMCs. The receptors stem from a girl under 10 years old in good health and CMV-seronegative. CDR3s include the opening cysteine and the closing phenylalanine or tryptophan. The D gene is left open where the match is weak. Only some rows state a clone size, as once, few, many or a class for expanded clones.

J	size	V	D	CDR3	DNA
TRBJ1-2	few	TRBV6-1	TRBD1	CASRVESEGARGYTF	TGTGCCAGCAGGGTTGAGTCGGAGGGGGCTAGAGGCTACACCTTC
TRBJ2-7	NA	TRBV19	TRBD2	CASSTSGGFSYEQYF	TGTGCCAGTAGTACTAGCGGGGGGTTCTCCTACGAGCAGTACTTC
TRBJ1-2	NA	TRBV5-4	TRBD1	CASREYRGGGYGYTF	TGTGCCAGCAGAGAATACAGGGGAGGAGGCTATGGCTACACCTTC
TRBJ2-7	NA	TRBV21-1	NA	CASSKRVSYEQYF	TGTGCCAGCAGCAAAAGAGTTAGCTACGAGCAGTACTTC
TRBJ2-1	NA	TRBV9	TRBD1	CASSPRQGANEQFF	TGTGCCAGCAGCCCGCGACAGGGGGCCAATGAGCAGTTCTTC
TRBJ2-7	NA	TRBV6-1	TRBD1	CASSEGAGGKNEQYF	TGTGCCAGCAGTGAAGGGGCAGGGGGTAAAAACGAGCAGTACTTC
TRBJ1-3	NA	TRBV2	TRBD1	CASSAPQTGRSGNTIYF	TGTGCCAGCAGTGCCCCCCAGACAGGGAGGTCTGGAAACACCATATATTTT
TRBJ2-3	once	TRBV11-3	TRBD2	CASSLLAGGTDTQYF	TGTGCCAGCAGCTTACTTGCGGGGGGCACAGATACGCAGTATTTT
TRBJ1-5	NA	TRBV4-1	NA	CASSLASGGRLNQPQHF	TGCGCCAGCAGCCTTGCGAGTGGGGGCCGCTTAAATCAGCCCCAGCATTTT
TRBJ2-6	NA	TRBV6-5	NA	CASSRQSSGANVLTF	TGTGCCAGCAGTCGACAGTCCTCTGGGGCCAACGTCCTGACTTTC
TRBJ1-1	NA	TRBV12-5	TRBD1	CASGSGTGPPEAFF	TGTGCTAGTGGTTCCGGGACAGGCCCTCCTGAAGCTTTCTTT
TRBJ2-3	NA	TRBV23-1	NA	CASSQPGLGGPDTQYF	TGCGCCAGCAGTCAACCGGGACTAGGGGGCCCAGATACGCAGTATTTT
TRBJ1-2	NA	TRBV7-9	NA	CASSLTGTNYGYTF	TGTGCCAGCAGCTTAACAGGAACTAACTATGGCTACACCTTC
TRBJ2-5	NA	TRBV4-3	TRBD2	CASSQWNSGGGSETQYF	TGCGCCAGCAGCCAGTGGAATAGCGGGGGGGGTTCGGAGACCCAGTACTTC
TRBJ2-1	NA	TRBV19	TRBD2	CASSMAAGGSYNEQFF	TGTGCCAGTAGTATGGCTGCGGGGGGGTCCTACAATGAGCAGTTCTTC
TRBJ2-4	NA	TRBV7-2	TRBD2	CASSLGLAGGAKNIQYF	TGTGCCAGCAGCTTAGGACTAGCGGGGGGGGCCAAAAACATTCAGTACTTC
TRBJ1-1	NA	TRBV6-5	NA	CASRQFEGWAFF	TGTGCCAGCAGACAATTCGAGGGTTGGGCTTTCTTT
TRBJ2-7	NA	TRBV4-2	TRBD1	CASSPGTGGHEQYF	TGTGCCAGCAGCCCCGGGACAGGGGGCCACGAGCAGTACTTC
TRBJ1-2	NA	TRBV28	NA	CASSLSVYGYTF	TGTGCCAGCAGTTTGAGCGTCTATGGCTACACCTTC
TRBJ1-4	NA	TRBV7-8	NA	CASSLARVGVYATNEKLFF	TGTGCCAGCAGCTTAGCCCGGGTCGGGGTGTACGCAACTAATGAAAAACTGTTTTTT
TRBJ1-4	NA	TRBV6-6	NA	CASSPGGPDEKLFF	TGTGCCAGCAGCCCCGGGGGGCCGGATGAAAAACTGTTTTTT
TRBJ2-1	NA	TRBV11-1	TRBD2	CASSLFGGGAPNEQFF	TGTGCCAGCAGCTTATTTGGCGGGGGGGCACCCAATGAGCAGTTCTTC
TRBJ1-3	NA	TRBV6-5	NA	CASSRRESGNTIYF	TGTGCCAGCAGTCGGAGGGAATCTGGAAACACCATATATTTT
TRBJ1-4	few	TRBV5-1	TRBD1	CASSAGGSHMSANEKLFF	TGCGCCAGCAGCGCAGGGGGTTCCCACATGTCGGCTAATGAAAAACTGTTTTTT
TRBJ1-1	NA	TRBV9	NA	CASSVVPRGEAFF	TGTGCCAGCAGCGTAGTCCCTCGGGGTGAAGCTTTCTTT
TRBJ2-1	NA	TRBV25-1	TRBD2	CASSESLAGALDEQFF	TGTGCCAGCAGTGAATCGCTAGCGGGAGCCCTGGATGAGCAGTTCTTC
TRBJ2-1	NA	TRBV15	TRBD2	CATSRGLAEHSYNEQFF	TGTGCCACCAGCAGAGGCCTAGCGGAACACTCCTACAATGAGCAGTTCTTC
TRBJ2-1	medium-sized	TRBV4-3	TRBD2	CASSSGLGSYNEQFF	TGCGCCAGCAGCTCGGGACTAGGCTCCTACAATGAGCAGTTCTTC
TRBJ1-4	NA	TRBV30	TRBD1	CAWDSSGTGGGKLFF	TGTGCCTGGGATTCGTCCGGGACAGGGGGCGGGAAACTGTTTTTT
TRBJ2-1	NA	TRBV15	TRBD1	CATSSSDRGHFGEQFF	TGTGCCACCAGCTCGTCGGACAGGGGACATTTCGGTGAGCAGTTCTTC
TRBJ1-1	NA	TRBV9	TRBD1	CASSGRTGGEDTEAFF	TGTGCCAGCAGCGGGAGGACAGGGGGCGAGGACACTGAAGCTTTCTTT
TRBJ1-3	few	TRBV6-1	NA	CASSEVYPGGDSGNTIYF	TGTGCCAGCAGTGAAGTCTACCCTGGGGGGGACTCTGGAAACACCATATATTTT
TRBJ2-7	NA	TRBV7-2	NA	CASSLEGETYEQYF	TGTGCCAGCAGCTTAGAAGGAGAGACCTACGAGCAGTACTTC
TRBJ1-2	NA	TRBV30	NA	CAWSDGELGSGYTF	TGTGCCTGGAGTGACGGGGAACTGGGATCTGGCTACACCTTC
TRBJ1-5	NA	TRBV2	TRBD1	CASSEAGARQGGTQHF	TGTGCCAGCAGTGAAGCTGGGGCCCGACAGGGAGGAACCCAGCATTTT
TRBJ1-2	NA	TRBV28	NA	CASSTGHLYGYTF	TGTGCCAGCAGTACGGGACACCTCTACGGCTACACCTTC
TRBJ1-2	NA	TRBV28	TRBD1	CASSLGTGTGFYGYTF	TGTGCCAGCAGTTTAGGGACCGGGACAGGGTTCTATGGCTACACCTTC
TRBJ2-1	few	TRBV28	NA	CASSLGKYNEQFF	TGTGCCAGCAGTTTAGGCAAGTACAATGAGCAGTTCTTC
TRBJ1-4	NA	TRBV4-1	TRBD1	CASSPTRGRTNEKLFF	TGCGCCAGCAGCCCTACCAGGGGGAGAACTAATGAAAAACTGTTTTTT
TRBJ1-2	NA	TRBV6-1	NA	CASSELSYGYTF	TGTGCCAGCAGTGAACTCAGCTATGGCTACACCTTC
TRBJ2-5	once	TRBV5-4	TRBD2	CASSSGTSVPETQYF	TGTGCCAGCAGCTCCGGGACTAGCGTTCCGGAGACCCAGTACTTC
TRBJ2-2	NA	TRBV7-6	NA	CASSPKGINTGELFF	TGTGCCAGCAGCCCAAAGGGGATTAACACCGGGGAGCTGTTTTTT
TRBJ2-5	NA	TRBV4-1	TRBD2	CASSPTSGVETQYF	TGCGCCAGCAGCCCGACTAGCGGCGTAGAGACCCAGTACTTC
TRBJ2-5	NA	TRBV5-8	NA	CASSPRRVQETQYF	TGTGCCAGCAGCCCCCGGCGGGTGCAAGAGACCCAGTACTTC
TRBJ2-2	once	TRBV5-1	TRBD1	CASSRTGSGALNTGELFF	TGCGCCAGCAGCCGGACAGGTTCAGGAGCACTAAACACCGGGGAGCTGTTTTTT
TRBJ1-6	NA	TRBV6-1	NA	CASSEEDGDNSPLHF	TGTGCCAGCAGTGAAGAAGACGGGGATAATTCACCCCTCCACTTT
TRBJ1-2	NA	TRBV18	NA	CASSPNYRAHYGYTF	TGTGCCAGCTCACCCAACTACAGGGCCCACTATGGCTACACCTTC
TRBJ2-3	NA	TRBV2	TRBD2	CASSLTSGSGDTQYF	TGTGCCAGCAGCTTAACTAGCGGGAGCGGAGATACGCAGTATTTT
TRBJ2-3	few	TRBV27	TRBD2	CASSLSNAAGGTQYF	TGTGCCAGCAGTTTATCCAACGCGGCGGGAGGTACGCAGTATTTT
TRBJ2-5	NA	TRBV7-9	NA	CASSFGQETQYF	TGTGCCAGCAGCTTCGGTCAAGAGACCCAGTACTTC
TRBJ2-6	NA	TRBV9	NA	CASSAGLPSGANVLTF	TGTGCCAGCAGCGCGGGACTTCCCTCTGGGGCCAACGTCCTGACTTTC
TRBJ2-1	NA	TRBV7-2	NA	CASSRTRLVVDEQFF	TGTGCCAGCAGCAGAACCCGACTAGTTGTCGATGAGCAGTTCTTC